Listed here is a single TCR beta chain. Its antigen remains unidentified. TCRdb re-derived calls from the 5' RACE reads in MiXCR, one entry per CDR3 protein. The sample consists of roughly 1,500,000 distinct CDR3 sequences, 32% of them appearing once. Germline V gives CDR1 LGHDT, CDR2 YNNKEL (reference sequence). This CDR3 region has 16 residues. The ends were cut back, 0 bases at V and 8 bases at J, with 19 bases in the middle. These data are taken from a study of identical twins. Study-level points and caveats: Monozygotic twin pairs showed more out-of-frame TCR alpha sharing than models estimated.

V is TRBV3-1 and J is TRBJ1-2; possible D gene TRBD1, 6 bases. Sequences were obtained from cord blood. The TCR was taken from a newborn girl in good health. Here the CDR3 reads CASSQDLGRGIGGYTF. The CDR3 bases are TGTGCCAGCAGCCAAGATTTGGGCAGGGGCATTGGGGGCTACACCTTC.